The 21 T cell receptor beta chains below all came from one sample that was sequenced in a study of CD8+CD57+ T cells in acquired aplastic anemia. TCR beta VDJ and CDR3 profiles were obtained from a genomic DNA template. TCRdb reanalysed the reads using MiXCR and keeps one entry per CDR3 protein. The repertoire holds around 50,000 distinct CDR3 sequences, with approximately 50% as singletons. Only patients with CD8+CD57+ cell expansion on flow cytometry were chosen for sequencing. Sequenced sample: sorted CD4+, CD8+, or CD8+CD57+ T cells (not recorded which) from PBMCs. The source of these receptors is a human donor with aplastic anemia.

The chain joins TRBV6-4 to TRBJ1-5, with 9 bases identical to TRBD1. Germline V gene data show CDR1 as MRHNA and CDR2 as SNTAGT. The V gene end was trimmed by 4 bases and the J gene end by 0 bases; junction bases not matched to a gene: 13. The CDR3 extends over 19 amino acids. CDR3 region: CASSASRVQGAHSNQPQHF. CDR3 bases: TGTGCCAGCAGTGCCTCTCGGGTACAGGGGGCCCATAGCAATCAGCCCCAGCATTTT.

This clonotype came up many times. The chain uses TRBV19 and TRBJ1-2; D uncertain. This CDR3 is 15 amino acids long. Germline V CDR1 and CDR2: LNHDA, SQIVND (reference sequence). V gave up 2 bases and J gave up 3 bases, with 13 bases separating them. CDR3 in DNA: TGTGCCAGTAGTATAACGGTCAGTCCGGACTATGGCTACACCTTC. Translated, it gives CASSITVSPDYGYTF.

In its sample, this clonotype was seen many times. V usage is TRBV28 and J usage is TRBJ1-6; 8 positions match TRBD1. The CDR3 is 15 residues long. With V trimmed by 5 bases and J by 8 bases, 8 bases remained unmatched. Germline assignment: CDR1 MDHEN and CDR2 SYDVKM. CDR3 protein: CASSPRDRSDSPLHF. The CDR3 DNA reads as TGTGCCAGCAGTCCCCGGGACAGGAGTGATTCACCCCTCCACTTT.

The chain couples TRBV7-8 to TRBJ2-5; 9 nucleotides match TRBD1. CDR1 SGHVS and CDR2 FQNEAQ come from the germline V gene. This CDR3 region has 15 residues. Unmatched junction bases numbered 11, after V lost 5 bases and J lost 7 bases. In DNA, the CDR3 is TGTGCCAGCAGCCAAAACAGGGGGCCTGAGGGGACCCAGTACTTC. Its protein product is CASSQNRGPEGTQYF.

This clonotype was counted a single time. The J gene is TRBJ1-1, the V gene TRBV12-3 or TRBV12-4; D uncertain. V lost 10 bases, J lost 2 bases, and 8 bases lay in between. This CDR3 spans 11 amino acids. This chain's CDR3 is CATRPNTEAFF. The CDR3 region has the DNA TGTGCCACCCGACCAAACACTGAAGCTTTCTTT.

This rearrangement joins TRBV2 to TRBJ1-4; no reliable D call. CDR1 is SNHLY, CDR2 FYNNEI, per germline. The length of the CDR3 is 13 residues. Trimming took 11 bases from V and 3 from J, leaving 13 bases between them. CDR3 DNA: TGTGCCGGTCATGAGGCGCCTAATGAAAAACTGTTTTTT. Translated, it gives CAGHEAPNEKLFF.

This clonotype was recorded many times. This chain joins TRBV5-1 and TRBJ1-1; D is unresolved. CDR1 SGHRS and CDR2 YFSETQ come from the germline V gene. The V end was cut by 0 bases, the J end by 4 bases, with 13 bases between. This CDR3 is 15 amino acids long. In DNA, the CDR3 is TGCGCCAGCAGCTTGGAAATAAGGGCGGTCACTGAAGCTTTCTTT. Protein: CASSLEIRAVTEAFF. Combining the CDR3 with reference TRBV5-1 and TRBJ1-1 gives the whole variable domain KAGVTQTPRYLIKTRGQQVTLSCSPISGHRSVSWYQQTPGQGLQFLFEYFSETQRNKGNFPGRFSGRQFSNSRSEMNVSTLELGDSALYLCASSLEIRAVTEAFFGQGTRLTVV.

A few counts support this clonotype. CDR3 DNA sequence: TGCAGTGCAAAGGGACAGACTACCTACGAGCAGTACTTC. Protein product: CSAKGQTTYEQYF. This chain links TRBV20-1 with TRBJ2-7; TRBD1 matches at 7 bases. There are 13 residues in the CDR3. After removal of 6 bases from V and 2 bases from J, the junction contained 7 bases not matched to a gene. Germline V CDR1 and CDR2: DFQATT, SNEGSKA (reference sequence).

The chain couples TRBV7-9 to TRBJ1-6, with D unresolved. Germline CDR1 is SEHNR and CDR2 is FQNEAQ (reference sequence). This CDR3 has 15 residues. V was clipped by 0 bases and J by 10 bases, with 13 bases between them. The DNA for the CDR3 is TGTGCCAGCAGCTTAGCGGCAGGTACTAGCTCACCCCTCCACTTT. Protein: CASSLAAGTSSPLHF.

This clonotype was recorded at least ten times. The chain combines TRBV7-9 with TRBJ2-7; perhaps TRBD1 as D (7 bases). Per the germline V gene, CDR1 is SEHNR and CDR2 is FQNEAQ (reference sequence). V was cut by 5 bases and J by 0 bases, with 14 bases left in between. The length of the CDR3 is 15 residues. The CDR3 loop reads CASSAGGQSSYEQYF. The CDR3 nucleotides read TGTGCCAGCAGCGCCGGGGGACAGAGCTCCTACGAGCAGTACTTC.

V gene TRBV29-1 combines with J gene TRBJ2-7; 12 positions match TRBD1. The V gene's germline CDR1 is SQVTM and CDR2 ANQGSEA. The CDR3 extends over 13 amino acids. V trimming: 5 bases; J trimming: 4 bases; junction bases outside the gene matches: 3. The CDR3 DNA sequence: TGCAGCGTTCGGGGACAGGGGGCTTACGAGCAGTACTTC. Translated: CSVRGQGAYEQYF.

There are many counts of this clonotype. The gene calls are TRBV6-2 or TRBV6-3 and TRBJ2-1, with 9 nucleotides matching TRBD2. This CDR3 is 17 amino acids long. From germline, CDR1 is MNHEY and CDR2 SVGEGT. V lost 0 bases to trimming and J lost 6 bases; unmatched junction nucleotides: 9. The CDR3 DNA is TGTGCCAGCAGTTACTCGAAGTGGCGGGGGGGCCCCAATGAGCAGTTCTTC. Amino acid sequence: CASSYSKWRGGPNEQFF.

This chain uses TRBV7-9 with TRBJ2-3, with 7 nucleotides matching TRBD2. This CDR3 spans 12 amino acids. Unmatched junction bases numbered 1, after V lost 5 bases and J lost 5 bases. The germline V gene has CDR1 SEHNR and CDR2 FQNEAQ (reference sequence). The CDR3: CASSASGDTQYF. For the CDR3, the DNA is TGTGCCAGCAGCGCTAGCGGAGATACGCAGTATTTT.

Written as DNA, the CDR3 is TGTGCCAGTAGCGGGGAGGGCGAGACCCAGTACTTC. It yields the protein CASSGEGETQYF. The chain recombines TRBV19 with TRBJ2-3, with 7 bases that match TRBD2. TRBJ2-5 explains the end of the DNA better; the J call may be wrong. The V gene's germline CDR1 is LNHDA and CDR2 SQIVND (reference sequence). This CDR3 spans 12 amino acids.

Remarks on this clonotype: The junction and the germline gene differ at one end; a read error may be behind it. The chain recombines TRBV9 with TRBJ1-2; a weak D match, TRBD1 (6 bases). This CDR3 is 14 amino acids long. Germline assignment: CDR1 SGDLS and CDR2 YYNGEE. The CDR3 coding sequence is TGTCCCAGCAGTGACTCTGGGACATCTAGTCGCCACACCTTC. As protein: CPSSDSGTSSRHTF.

This clonotype was counted ten times or more. The chain recombines TRBV6-2 or TRBV6-3 with TRBJ1-3, with D unclear. Germline V gene data show CDR1 as MNHEY and CDR2 as SVGEGT. This CDR3 has 15 amino acids. The V end lost 0 bases, the J end lost 0 bases, and 6 bases lay between the germline ends. The CDR3 loop reads CASSYSESSGNTIYF. The CDR3 nucleotides read TGTGCCAGCAGTTACTCGGAAAGCTCTGGAAACACCATATATTTT.

This clonotype was observed a single time. The chain links TRBV19 to TRBJ2-7, with D tentatively TRBD1 or TRBD2 (5 bases each). V was pared by 8 bases and J by 5 bases, with 16 bases between. Germline CDR1 is LNHDA and CDR2 is SQIVND (reference sequence). CDR3 length: 13 amino acids. CDR3 in DNA: TGTGCCAGTTGGGACCCTCTAGGAAACGAGCAGTACTTC. It codes for CASWDPLGNEQYF.

The chain joins TRBV7-9 to TRBJ1-2; 9 bases fit TRBD1. There are 14 residues in the CDR3. The germline V gene has CDR1 SEHNR and CDR2 FQNEAQ (reference sequence). With 6 bases clipped from V and 5 bases from J, the junction kept 7 bases outside the gene matches. The CDR3 coding sequence is TGTGCCAGCAGTCCCTCGGACAGGGGATATGGCTACACCTTC. This gives the protein CASSPSDRGYGYTF.

This sequence joins TRBV29-1 and TRBJ1-1; D is uncertain. Trimming removed 0 bases at V and 7 bases at J, with 12 bases between. The CDR3 totals 13 residues. Per the germline V gene, CDR1 is SQVTM and CDR2 is ANQGSEA. The DNA of the CDR3 is TGCAGCGTTGAAGATCTTATCAGCTTTGAAGCTTTCTTT. Encoded protein: CSVEDLISFEAFF.

The rearrangement joins TRBV14 to TRBJ2-7, with a weak D call TRBD2 (5 bases). V gave up 6 bases and J gave up 0 bases, with 15 bases separating them. Germline CDR1 SGHDN, CDR2 FVKESK. The CDR3 runs to 15 residues. The CDR3: CASSPDPRDSYEQYF. CDR3 bases: TGTGCCAGCAGTCCTGACCCCCGGGACTCCTACGAGCAGTACTTC.

This clonotype has ten or more counts. J is TRBJ1-1 and V is TRBV29-1, with 7 bases fitting TRBD1. Germline assignment: CDR1 SQVTM and CDR2 ANQGSEA. Losses at the gene ends were 3 bases for V and 3 bases for J; bases not matched to a gene: 4. The CDR3 covers 13 residues. For the CDR3, the DNA is TGCAGCGTTGACAGGGGGAAGGACACTGAAGCTTTCTTT. Protein product: CSVDRGKDTEAFF.